This T cell receptor beta chain was obtained from a study of T cell responses to AZD1222 COVID-19 vaccine. Study-level findings and limits: In a largely white British group with more females than males, clonal diversity was possibly underestimated. An increase in Spike-specific TCR breadth and depth was observed after two AZD1222 doses.

Libraries were prepared by immunoSEQ multiplex PCR; TCRdb keeps only in-frame clonotypes and omits some of them. Among about 110,000 clones listed, approximately 91% were seen once. About this clone: Its antigen remains unknown.

The CDR3 runs 14 residues. With V trimmed by 5 bases and J by 4 bases, 6 bases remained unmatched. Germline V gives CDR1 KGHSH, CDR2 LQKENI. The receptor was derived from an adult in good health. Sample: peripheral blood, taken on day 0 of MenACWY control vaccination. The J gene is TRBJ2-3, the V gene TRBV18, with 7 bases that match TRBD1. The CDR3 sequence: CASSADRAADTQYF. In DNA form, the CDR3 reads TGTGCCAGCTCAGCCGACAGGGCGGCAGATACGCAGTATTTT.